These 30 T cell receptor beta chains came from one sample sequenced in a study of molecular identifiers for immune sequencing clone quantification. TCRdb recomputed calls from the PCR reads with MiXCR, one row per CDR3 protein. The table lists 65,000 or so distinct CDR3 sequences, roughly 20% of them singletons. Material for sequencing was naive CD8+ T cells from blood, with Jurkat cell RNA spiked in. Subset defined: FACS-sorted CD8+CD4-CCR7+CD45RA+ naive T cells. The receptors here all came from a human donor in good health. Some libraries in this study had Jurkat cell RNA spiked in.

In the case of this clonotype: This may come from a read error, since a much larger clone is one base off. This chain uses TRBV6-2 or TRBV6-3 with TRBJ1-4; tentative D call: TRBD1 (5 bases). The germline V gene has CDR1 MNHEY and CDR2 SVGEGT. The CDR3 loop spans 12 amino acids. CDR3 bases: TGTGCCAGCAGTGGGACTAATGAAAAACAGTTTTTT. This codes for CASSGTNEKQFF.

At least ten counts were recorded for this clonotype. The chain recombines TRBV29-1 with TRBJ2-7; 8 bases fit TRBD2. With 5 bases clipped from V and 7 bases from J, the junction kept 13 bases outside the gene matches. The CDR3 covers 14 residues. Germline V gives CDR1 SQVTM, CDR2 ANQGSEA. CDR3 loop: CSVPPGLEYLEQYF. For the CDR3, the DNA is TGCAGCGTTCCACCGGGACTAGAATATTTGGAGCAGTACTTC.

For this clonotype: A single base separates this from a much larger clone, so it may be a read error. The chain uses TRBV19 and TRBJ2-1, with 8 bases aligning to TRBD1. Germline V lookup: CDR1 LNHDA, CDR2 SQIVND (reference sequence). This CDR3 is built from 14 residues. CDR3 protein: CVSTVQGEYNEQFF. The CDR3 region has the DNA TGTGTCAGTACAGTACAGGGGGAATACAATGAGCAGTTCTTC. The variable domain in full, with the rest retrieved from reference TRBV19 and TRBJ2-1, is DGGITQSPKYLFRKEGQNVTLSCEQNLNHDAMYWYRQDPGQGLRLIYYSQIVNDFQKGDIAEGYSVSREKKESFPLTVTSAQKNPTAFYLCVSTVQGEYNEQFFGPGTRLTVL.

This clonotype was recorded at least ten times. V usage is TRBV5-1 and J usage is TRBJ2-3, with unresolved D. V gave up 0 bases and J gave up 2 bases, with 13 bases separating them. Germline CDR1 and CDR2: SGHRS and YFSETQ. The CDR3 has 16 residues. The CDR3 sequence: CASSLDHRSSTDTQYF. The CDR3, as DNA: TGCGCCAGCAGCTTGGATCACCGGTCCTCCACAGATACGCAGTATTTT.

Concerning this clonotype: Since a much larger clone is just one base distant, this may be a read error. The chain links TRBV7-8 to TRBJ1-2; 8 bases map to TRBD1. There are 14 residues in the CDR3. Germline CDR1 SGHVS, CDR2 FQNEAQ. In nucleotides, the CDR3 is TGTACCAGTAGAAAGGGGGCAGGGGGCTTTGGCTACACCTTC. This encodes CTSRKGAGGFGYTF. Combining the CDR3 with reference TRBV7-8 and TRBJ1-2 gives the whole variable domain GAGVSQSPRYKVAKRGQDVALRCDPISGHVSLFWYQQALGQGPEFLTYFQNEAQLDKSGLPSDRFFAERPEGSVSTLKIQRTQQEDSAVYLCTSRKGAGGFGYTFGSGTRLTVV.

With respect to this clonotype: A read error may explain this, as a much larger clone is one base away. The chain employs TRBV7-9 and TRBJ1-1, with 7 bases matching TRBD1. Germline CDR1 SEHNR, CDR2 FQNEAQ (reference sequence). CDR3 length: 13 amino acids. V shed 5 bases and J 10 bases; nucleotides not matched to a gene: 10. The CDR3 here is CASSQTGKAGAFF. CDR3 nucleotides: TGTGCCAGCAGCCAGACAGGGAAGGCTGGAGCTTTCTTT.

This clonotype has ten or more counts. This sequence joins TRBV5-1 and TRBJ1-5, with D possibly TRBD1 on 6 matching bases. The CDR3 is 16 residues long. Germline-derived CDR1 and CDR2 are SGHRS and YFSETQ. Deletions cut 0 bases from V and 0 bases from J, with 10 bases between. CDR3 sequence reads: CASSLDGGLSNQPQHF. The CDR3 region has the DNA TGCGCCAGCAGCTTGGATGGGGGCCTTAGCAATCAGCCCCAGCATTTT.

This clonotype was counted many times. The genes are TRBV11-3 and TRBJ2-7; no clear D gene. Trimming left V 0 bases short and J 8 bases short, with 11 bases between. Germline loops: CDR1 SGHNT, CDR2 YENEEA. The CDR3 covers 13 residues. This chain's CDR3 is CASSLDWAPKQYF. CDR3 DNA sequence: TGTGCCAGCAGCTTAGATTGGGCACCCAAGCAGTACTTC.

This clonotype was seen many times. This sequence joins TRBV2 and TRBJ1-5; D is unresolved. The CDR3 sequence is 15 residues long. Trimming took off 3 bases at V and 0 bases at J, with 9 bases between the two ends. CDR1 is SNHLY, CDR2 FYNNEI, per germline. The CDR3 DNA is TGTGCCAGCAGTGATGGGGAAACTAGCAATCAGCCCCAGCATTTT. This gives the protein CASSDGETSNQPQHF.

Of note for this clonotype: A much larger clone is a single base away; this may be a read error. V is TRBV28 and J is TRBJ2-7, with no clear D. Trimming stripped 1 base from V and 2 bases from J, with 9 bases between. This CDR3 region has 14 residues. Germline CDR1 is MDHEN and CDR2 is SYDVKM. CDR3 DNA sequence: TGTGCCAGCAGTTTATCAACATGGCCCTACGAGCAGTACTTC. The encoded protein is CASSLSTWPYEQYF.

Many counts were recorded for this clonotype. The genes are TRBV4-1 and TRBJ1-5; D remains unclear. The CDR3 has 15 residues. Germline V gene sequence: CDR1 MGHRA, CDR2 YSYEKL. Here the CDR3 reads CASSRRAQEDQPQHF. Written as DNA, the CDR3 is TGCGCAAGCTCCCGAAGGGCCCAGGAGGATCAGCCCCAGCATTTT.

The chain links TRBV12-3 or TRBV12-4 to TRBJ2-3, with D perhaps matching TRBD1 or TRBD2 (5 bases each). The CDR3 length is 16 residues. Trimming removed 1 base at V and 6 bases at J, with 17 bases between. CDR3 coding DNA: TGTGCCAGCAGTTTAGTGGCGAGAGAGGGGACGGATACGCAGTATTTT. This translates into CASSLVAREGTDTQYF.

The J gene is TRBJ2-7, the V gene TRBV9; D is unresolved. Between the trimmed V and J ends, which lost 4 bases and 5 bases, there was a span of 13 bases. The germline CDR1 and CDR2 sequences are SGDLS and YYNGEE. The CDR3 runs to 13 residues. The chain's CDR3 is CASSPSVAHEQYF. The CDR3 nucleotides read TGTGCCAGCAGCCCCTCCGTAGCCCACGAGCAGTACTTC.

In this sample, this clonotype turned up many times. The V and J genes are TRBV24-1 and TRBJ2-3; 8 bases are shared with TRBD2. Germline V gene sequence: CDR1 KGHDR, CDR2 SFDVKD. The CDR3 is 17 amino acids. Trimming took 1 base from V and 2 from J; bases not matched to a gene: 7. CDR3 residues: CATSDFKTSESTDTQYF. The CDR3 coding sequence is TGTGCCACCAGTGATTTTAAGACTAGCGAGTCCACAGATACGCAGTATTTT.

As for this clonotype: A read error may be the cause here, since a much bigger clone is one base away. This chain uses TRBV6-2 or TRBV6-3 with TRBJ2-7; D possibly uses TRBD1 or TRBD2 (5 bases each). This CDR3 spans 10 amino acids. CDR1 and CDR2 (germline): MNHEY, SVGEGT. DNA of the CDR3: TGTGCCACCGGGACGTACGAGCGGTACTTC. Translated: CATGTYERYF.

On this clonotype: An end of the junction differs from the germline gene, which may be a read error. The rearrangement links TRBV27 to TRBJ2-7; no firm D call. The CDR3 contains 16 residues. In germline, CDR1 is MNHEY, CDR2 SMNVEV (reference sequence). This CDR3 is CASSPTQSGYAYERYF. The DNA of the CDR3 is TGTGCCAGCAGCCCTACCCAGTCTGGGTACGCCTACGAGCGGTACTTC.

The J gene is TRBJ2-1, the V gene TRBV6-5; TRBD2 might be the D (5 bases). The CDR3 spans 12 residues. The V and J ends lost 0 bases and 14 bases respectively, with 11 bases between them. The germline V gene encodes CDR1 MNHEY and CDR2 SVGAGI. The CDR3: CASSYSGGWKFF. CDR3 nucleotide sequence: TGTGCCAGCAGTTACTCGGGCGGGTGGAAGTTCTTC.

This clonotype was seen a few times. The chain is built from TRBV5-5 and TRBJ2-5; D is unclear. Germline V gives CDR1 SGHKS, CDR2 YYEKEE (reference sequence). The CDR3 runs 15 residues. The V end was cut by 0 bases, the J end by 3 bases, with 12 bases between. As DNA, the CDR3 is TGTGCCAGCAGCTTGGTCGTGAGCAGCAAAGAGACCCAGTACTTC. It yields the protein CASSLVVSSKETQYF.

V and J are TRBV4-2 and TRBJ2-7; 10 bases match TRBD2. The V and J ends lost 1 base and 6 bases, in that order; junction bases with no gene match: 12. In germline, CDR1 is LGHNA, CDR2 YNFKEQ. CDR3 length equals 17 residues. CDR3 coding DNA: TGTGCCAGCAGCCAAGGCTTGTCCCTAGCGGGAGTGAGCGAGCAGTACTTC. The encoded protein is CASSQGLSLAGVSEQYF.

This clonotype was counted at least ten times. This chain connects TRBV6-2 or TRBV6-3 to TRBJ1-6; perhaps TRBD1 as D (5 bases). The V end was cut by 8 bases, the J end by 4 bases, with 27 bases between. This CDR3 is built from 19 residues. CDR1 is MNHEY, CDR2 SVGEGT, per germline. The CDR3 coding sequence is TGTGCCAGCGGAGACGATCCAGAGCAGGGATGGGTATATAATTCACCCCTCCACTTT. Amino acid sequence: CASGDDPEQGWVYNSPLHF.

This clonotype occurred many times. The V gene is TRBV20-1, the J gene TRBJ2-1; 9 nucleotides match TRBD1. With 5 bases clipped from V and 0 bases from J, the junction kept 5 bases outside the gene matches. CDR3 length: 15 amino acids. Germline loops: CDR1 DFQATT, CDR2 SNEGSKA (reference sequence). The CDR3 reads CSAAGTGLSYNEQFF. The CDR3 nucleotides are TGCAGTGCTGCCGGGACAGGGCTCTCCTACAATGAGCAGTTCTTC.

The table lists this clonotype with many counts. The chain links TRBV14 to TRBJ2-2; 10 bases align to TRBD2. CDR3 length: 16 amino acids. Germline CDR1 and CDR2: SGHDN and FVKESK. With V trimmed by 3 bases and J by 5 bases, 6 bases remained unmatched. The CDR3 nucleotides are TGTGCCAGCAGCCAGCGGACTAGCGGTGAGACCGGGGAGCTGTTTTTT. Protein: CASSQRTSGETGELFF.

This clonotype was detected ten times or more. DNA of the CDR3: TGTGCCACCAGCAGAGATCTTTATTCTCGACAGGGGGCGGGCGAGCAGTACTTC. This gives the protein CATSRDLYSRQGAGEQYF. The chain has TRBV15 and TRBJ2-7, with TRBD1 matching 10 bases. This CDR3 is 18 amino acids long. CDR1 is LNHNV, CDR2 YYDKDF, per germline (reference sequence). J gave up 6 bases and V 0 bases, and 14 bases lay outside the gene matches.

The chain employs TRBV11-2 and TRBJ2-7; a possible D gene is TRBD1 (6 bases). The germline CDR1 and CDR2 sequences are SGHAT and FQNNGV. There are 14 residues in the CDR3. V lost 1 base and J lost 6, with 13 bases in between. In nucleotides, the CDR3 is TGTGCCAGCAGCTTAGCCCCAACAGGGCGCGAGCAGTACTTC. Its protein is CASSLAPTGREQYF.

This sequence joins TRBV6-4 and TRBJ2-1; 7 nucleotides line up with TRBD1. The germline CDR1 and CDR2 sequences are MRHNA and SNTAGT. V lost 8 bases, J lost 0 bases, and 1 base stayed unmatched. This CDR3 comprises 13 residues. The CDR3 DNA follows: TGTGCCAGCTCAGGGGGCTCCTACAATGAGCAGTTCTTC. Amino acid sequence: CASSGGSYNEQFF.

Ten or more counts support this clonotype. The chain uses TRBV5-4 and TRBJ1-2; D is ambiguous. The CDR3 is 12 amino acids. Between the trimmed V and J ends, which lost 3 bases and 6 bases, there was a span of 9 bases. Germline V gene lookup returns CDR1 SGHNT and CDR2 YYREEE (reference sequence). The chain's CDR3 is CASSSPYNGYTF. CDR3 bases: TGTGCCAGCAGCTCGCCCTATAATGGCTACACCTTC.

This clonotype is a singleton in its sample. A much more abundant neighbour one base away suggests this may be a read error. The gene calls are TRBV20-1 and TRBJ2-7; a weak D match, TRBD2 (6 bases). Trimming removed 3 bases at V and 3 bases at J, with 12 bases between. Germline CDR1 is DFQATT and CDR2 is SNEGSKA (reference sequence). CDR3 length: 13 amino acids. Written as DNA, the CDR3 is TGCAGTGCTAGGAACGGGGACTTCTACGAGCAGTACTTC. Translated: CSARNGDFYEQYF.

This clonotype was recorded at least ten times. The chain employs TRBV5-1 and TRBJ1-5; no definite D call. Germline lookup yields CDR1 SGHRS and CDR2 YFSETQ. V lost 0 bases to trimming and J lost 2 bases, with 9 bases between them. The CDR3 loop spans 15 amino acids. Written as DNA, the CDR3 is TGCGCCAGCAGCTTGGGGACTCAGGGCAATCAGCCCCAGCATTTT. Protein: CASSLGTQGNQPQHF.

This clonotype was found many times. The rearrangement links TRBV7-9 to TRBJ2-7; 10 nucleotides agree with TRBD1. Germline CDR1 reads SEHNR; CDR2 reads FQNEAQ (reference sequence). There are 16 residues in the CDR3. The V gene end was trimmed by 5 bases and the J gene end by 7 bases; junction bases not matched to a gene: 14. The CDR3 region is CASSHRTGGDLGEQYF. In DNA form, the CDR3 reads TGTGCCAGCAGCCACAGGACAGGGGGTGATCTTGGGGAGCAGTACTTC.

This clonotype was counted at least ten times. The CDR3 DNA sequence: TGTGCCAGCAGCTTACAGGGGCGTAATGGCTACACCTTC. This codes for CASSLQGRNGYTF. The V and J genes are TRBV7-9 and TRBJ1-2, with TRBD1 as a possible D gene (6 bases). The CDR3 covers 13 residues. CDR1 and CDR2 from the germline V gene are SEHNR and FQNEAQ (reference sequence). V was pared by 2 bases and J by 6 bases, with 10 bases between.